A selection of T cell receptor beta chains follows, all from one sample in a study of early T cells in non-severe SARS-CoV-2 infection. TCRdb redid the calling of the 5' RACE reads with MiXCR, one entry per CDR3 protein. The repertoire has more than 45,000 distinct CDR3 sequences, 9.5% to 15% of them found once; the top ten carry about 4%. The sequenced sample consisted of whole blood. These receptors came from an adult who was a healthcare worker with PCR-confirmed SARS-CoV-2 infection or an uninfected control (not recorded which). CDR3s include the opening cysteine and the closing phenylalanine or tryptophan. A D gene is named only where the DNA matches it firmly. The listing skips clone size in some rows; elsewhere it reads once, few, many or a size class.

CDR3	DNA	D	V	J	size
CASSWDGRYYGYTF	TGTGCCAGCAGCTGGGACGGGAGATACTATGGCTACACCTTC	-	TRBV5-8	TRBJ1-2	many
CSVRGRTNTGELFF	TGCAGCGTTCGCGGGAGGACGAACACCGGGGAGCTGTTTTTT	TRBD2	TRBV29-1	TRBJ2-2	many
CASSLPRQGADTQYF	TGCGCCAGCAGCCTACCGCGGCAAGGCGCAGATACGCAGTATTTT	-	TRBV5-1	TRBJ2-3	-
CASSLSTGTGGPYF	TGTGCCAGCAGTTTATCAACCGGGACAGGGGGCCCGTACTTC	TRBD1	TRBV28	TRBJ2-7	many
CASSSGTAWPDTQYF	TGTGCCAGCAGCTCCGGGACGGCTTGGCCAGATACGCAGTATTTT	-	TRBV7-2	TRBJ2-3	-
CASSRDSRINNEQFF	TGTGCCAGCAGTCGGGACTCGCGGATCAACAATGAGCAGTTCTTC	-	TRBV2	TRBJ2-1	few
CASSPQGAGETQYF	TGTGCCAGCAGCCCCCAGGGGGCGGGAGAGACCCAGTACTTC	TRBD1	TRBV9	TRBJ2-5	-
CSARDRQRQSYEQYF	TGCAGTGCTAGAGATCGCCAGCGGCAGTCCTACGAGCAGTACTTC	-	TRBV20-1	TRBJ2-7	few
CASTPSGTGGEETQYF	TGTGCCAGCACCCCGTCCGGGACAGGGGGCGAAGAGACCCAGTACTTC	TRBD1	TRBV28	TRBJ2-5	many
CAWSVPGVGTDTQYF	TGTGCCTGGAGTGTACCTGGGGTTGGCACAGATACGCAGTATTTT	-	TRBV30	TRBJ2-3	many